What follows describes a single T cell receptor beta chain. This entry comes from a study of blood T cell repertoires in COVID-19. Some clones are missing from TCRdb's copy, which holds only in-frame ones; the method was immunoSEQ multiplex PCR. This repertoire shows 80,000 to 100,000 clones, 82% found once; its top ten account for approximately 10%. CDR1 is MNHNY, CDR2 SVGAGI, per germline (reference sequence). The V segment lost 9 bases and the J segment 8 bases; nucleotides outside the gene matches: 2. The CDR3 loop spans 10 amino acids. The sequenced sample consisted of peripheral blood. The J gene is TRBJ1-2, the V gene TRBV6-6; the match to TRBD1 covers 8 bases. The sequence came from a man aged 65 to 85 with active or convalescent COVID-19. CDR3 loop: CASNRGGYTF. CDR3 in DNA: TGTGCCAGTAACAGGGGGGGCTACACCTTC.